A single sample gave rise to the 19 T cell receptor beta chains below, sequenced in a study of T cells in tuberculosis. Clones were read by immunoSEQ multiplex PCR, and TCRdb kept only the in-frame ones, dropping some. The data show nearly 35,000 clones, with approximately 89% seen just once and roughly 2.4% held by the top ten. Sequenced input: PBMCs. The receptor set was obtained from a donor between 5 and 29 years old with latent tuberculosis or without tuberculosis infection.

This chain uses TRBV2 with TRBJ2-5, with 7 bases identical to TRBD2. CDR1 and CDR2 (germline): SNHLY, FYNNEI. This CDR3 comprises 15 residues. Trimming at V came to 4 bases and at J to 5 bases, leaving 10 bases not matched to a gene. This CDR3 is CASSGVAHGGETQYF. Here the CDR3 DNA reads TGTGCCAGCAGTGGGGTAGCCCACGGGGGGGAGACCCAGTACTTC.

This clone has only one observation. The CDR3 DNA reads TGTGCCAGCAGCTTAGAGACAGGGGTGGGGACCCAGTACTTC. This sequence encodes CASSLETGVGTQYF. The chain combines TRBV7-2 with TRBJ2-5; 8 bases are a match to TRBD1. This CDR3 has 14 amino acids. V lost 1 base, J lost 7 bases, and 5 bases stayed unmatched. Looked up from germline, CDR1 is SGHTA and CDR2 is FQGNSA.

This clone was observed a handful of times. The chain recombines TRBV5-1 with TRBJ2-7, with D possibly being TRBD1 (7 bases). Deletions cut 3 bases from V and 4 bases from J, with 11 bases between. Per germline, CDR1 SGHRS and CDR2 YFSETQ. CDR3 length: 13 residues. The CDR3 sequence is CASSSQGGYEQYF. The CDR3 coding sequence is TGCGCCAGCAGCTCCCAGGGGGGTTACGAGCAGTACTTC.

V is TRBV18 and J is TRBJ1-1; TRBD1 is a possible D gene (5 bases). V lost 6 bases, J lost 1 base, and 39 bases lay in between. The length of the CDR3 is 23 residues. Germline lookup yields CDR1 KGHSH and CDR2 LQKENI. CDR3 sequence reads: CASSHWSQGLGPVGITGNTEAFF. CDR3 DNA sequence: TGTGCCAGCTCGCACTGGTCCCAGGGATTAGGACCCGTTGGGATAACCGGGAACACTGAAGCTTTCTTT. The whole variable domain, remainder taken from reference TRBV18 and TRBJ1-1, is NAGVMQNPRHLVRRRGQEARLRCSPMKGHSHVYWYRQLPEEGLKFMVYLQKENIIDESGMPKERFSAEFPKEGPSILRIQQVVRGDSAAYFCASSHWSQGLGPVGITGNTEAFFGQGTRLTVV.

V gene TRBV7-2 combines with J gene TRBJ1-1; the D gene is possibly TRBD1 (6 bases). CDR1 and CDR2 (germline): SGHTA, FQGNSA. V was trimmed by 5 bases and J by 9 bases, leaving 13 bases between them. The CDR3 covers 12 residues. The CDR3 reads CASSLQGGKAFF. The CDR3, as DNA: TGTGCCAGCAGCCTACAGGGAGGGAAAGCTTTCTTT.

The chain uses TRBV5-1 and TRBJ2-3, with a weak D call TRBD1 (6 bases). Trimming removed 3 bases from V and 3 bases from J, with 11 bases in between. Germline V gene data show CDR1 as SGHRS and CDR2 as YFSETQ. The CDR3 is made up of 14 amino acids. The CDR3 nucleotides read TGCGCCAGCAGCTGGTACAGGGAAACAGATACGCAGTATTTT. Its protein is CASSWYRETDTQYF.

The chain links TRBV5-5 to TRBJ2-7; D is undetermined. CDR1 is SGHKS and CDR2 is YYEKEE in the germline V gene (reference sequence). V lost 4 bases and J lost 0, with 11 bases in between. CDR3 length: 14 residues. CDR3 loop: CASSLVLSSYEQYF. CDR3 coding DNA: TGTGCCAGCAGCCTCGTCCTTAGCTCCTACGAGCAGTACTTC.

The rearrangement links TRBV27 to TRBJ2-7, with D maybe TRBD2 (5 bases). From germline, CDR1 is MNHEY and CDR2 SMNVEV (reference sequence). CDR3 length: 12 amino acids. V lost 5 bases and J 8 bases, leaving 13 bases between the germline ends. This chain's CDR3 is CASSDPGEKQYF. As DNA, the CDR3 is TGTGCCAGCAGTGACCCCGGGGAGAAGCAGTACTTC.

This clone came up once. This rearrangement joins TRBV9 to TRBJ2-1; 7 nucleotides line up with TRBD1. Trimming at V came to 0 bases and at J to 2 bases, leaving 2 bases not matched to a gene. This CDR3 region has 15 residues. Looked up from germline, CDR1 is SGDLS and CDR2 is YYNGEE. The CDR3 nucleotides are TGTGCCAGCAGCGTAGTTCAGGGGGCCTACAATGAGCAGTTCTTC. This codes for CASSVVQGAYNEQFF.

V usage is TRBV5-6 and J usage is TRBJ2-4, with D possibly TRBD1 on 6 matching bases. With 0 bases removed from V and 0 bases from J, the gap between germline ends came to 7 bases. This CDR3 is built from 15 residues. Germline V gene sequence: CDR1 SGHDT, CDR2 YYEEEE. The CDR3 DNA sequence: TGTGCCAGCAGCTTGGGACAGGTAGCCAAAAACATTCAGTACTTC. It yields the protein CASSLGQVAKNIQYF.

The J gene is TRBJ2-1, the V gene TRBV5-6; 7 positions match TRBD1. Losses at the gene ends were 4 bases for V and 10 bases for J; bases not matched to a gene: 11. The V gene's germline CDR1 is SGHDT and CDR2 YYEEEE. The CDR3 spans 14 residues. The CDR3 reads CASSVQGRSKEQFF. In DNA form, the CDR3 reads TGTGCCAGCAGCGTACAGGGGCGCTCGAAGGAGCAGTTCTTC.

This clone was seen a single time. DNA of the CDR3: TGTGCCAGCAGCGCAACCGGGACAGGTAACACTGAAGCTTTCTTT. This gives the protein CASSATGTGNTEAFF. The V call is TRBV7-2, the J call TRBJ1-1; TRBD1 matches at 8 bases. Germline V gene data show CDR1 as SGHTA and CDR2 as FQGNSA. The CDR3 is 15 residues long. V shed 5 bases and J 2 bases; nucleotides not matched to a gene: 7.

The chain uses TRBV9 and TRBJ2-6, with TRBD1 matching 11 bases. Germline V lookup: CDR1 SGDLS, CDR2 YYNGEE. The V segment lost 4 bases and the J segment 0 bases; nucleotides outside the gene matches: 6. The CDR3 runs 18 residues. The CDR3 DNA reads as TGTGCCAGCAGCACCCTCGGGACAGGGGGCTCTGGGGCCAACGTCCTGACTTTC. Its translation: CASSTLGTGGSGANVLTF.

The chain carries TRBV5-1 and TRBJ1-2, with 9 bases matching TRBD1. Germline CDR1 is SGHRS and CDR2 is YFSETQ. The V gene end was trimmed by 4 bases and the J gene end by 7 bases; junction bases not matched to a gene: 8. The CDR3 is made up of 14 amino acids. The CDR3 is CASSPGQGGGGYTF. DNA of the CDR3: TGCGCCAGCAGCCCGGGACAGGGAGGCGGTGGCTACACCTTC.

This chain joins TRBV5-6 and TRBJ1-2; 7 nucleotides match TRBD1. Germline V gene data show CDR1 as SGHDT and CDR2 as YYEEEE. This CDR3 spans 14 amino acids. V lost 4 bases and J lost 6; bases outside the gene matches: 9. CDR3 DNA sequence: TGTGCCAGCAGCCGAAGGGGGCGAGTGGATGGCTACACCTTC. It codes for CASSRRGRVDGYTF.

The gene calls are TRBV6-5 and TRBJ2-7; D is perhaps TRBD1 (5 bases). Per germline, CDR1 MNHEY and CDR2 SVGAGI. The V end was cut by 2 bases, the J end by 2 bases, with 16 bases between. This CDR3 has 16 amino acids. The CDR3 bases are TGTGCCAGCAGTTACCGTCCAGGGCGATCTACCTACGAGCAGTACTTC. This translates into CASSYRPGRSTYEQYF.

The rearrangement links TRBV7-9 to TRBJ2-5; D unclear. CDR3 length: 11 amino acids. Germline V lookup: CDR1 SEHNR, CDR2 FQNEAQ (reference sequence). Between the trimmed V and J ends, which lost 5 bases and 4 bases, there was a span of 5 bases. CDR3 region: CASSNLETQYF. The CDR3 nucleotides read TGTGCCAGCAGCAACTTAGAGACCCAGTACTTC.

In this sample, this clone turned up a few times. This rearrangement joins TRBV6-7 to TRBJ2-7; 11 nucleotides align to TRBD2. TRBV6-7 is designated an ORF whose function remains uncertain. Trimming cost V 0 bases and J 6 bases; bases outside gene matches: 4. The CDR3 runs to 15 residues. The chain's CDR3 is CASSYSRLAGGEQYF. Written as DNA, the CDR3 is TGTGCCAGCAGTTACTCGAGGCTAGCGGGGGGCGAGCAGTACTTC.

V is TRBV5-5 and J is TRBJ2-1; D is unclear. The CDR3 length is 13 residues. The V end was cut by 0 bases, the J end by 4 bases, with 5 bases between. The V gene's germline CDR1 is SGHKS and CDR2 YYEKEE (reference sequence). The CDR3 reads CASSLEEYNEQFF. CDR3 nucleotides: TGTGCCAGCAGCTTGGAGGAGTACAATGAGCAGTTCTTC.